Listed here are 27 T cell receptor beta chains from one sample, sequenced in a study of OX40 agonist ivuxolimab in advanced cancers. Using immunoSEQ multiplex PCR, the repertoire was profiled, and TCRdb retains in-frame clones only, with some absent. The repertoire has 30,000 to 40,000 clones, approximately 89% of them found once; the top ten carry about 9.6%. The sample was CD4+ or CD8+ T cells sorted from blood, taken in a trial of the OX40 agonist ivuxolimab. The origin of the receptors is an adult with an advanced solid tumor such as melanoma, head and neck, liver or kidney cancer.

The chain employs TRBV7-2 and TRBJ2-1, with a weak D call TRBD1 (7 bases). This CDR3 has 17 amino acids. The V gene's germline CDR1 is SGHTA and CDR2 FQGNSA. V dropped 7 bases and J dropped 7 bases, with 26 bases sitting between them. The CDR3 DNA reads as TGTGCCAGCACCGTGAGGGGCGGCAGGGGGAGGACGAATGAGCAGTTCTTC. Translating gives CASTVRGGRGRTNEQFF.

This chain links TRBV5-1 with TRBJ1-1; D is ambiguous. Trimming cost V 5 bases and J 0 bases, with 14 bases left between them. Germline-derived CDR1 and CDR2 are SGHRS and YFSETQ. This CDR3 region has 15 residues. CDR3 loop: CASRGQVGMNTEAFF. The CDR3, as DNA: TGCGCCAGCAGGGGTCAGGTTGGAATGAACACTGAAGCTTTCTTT.

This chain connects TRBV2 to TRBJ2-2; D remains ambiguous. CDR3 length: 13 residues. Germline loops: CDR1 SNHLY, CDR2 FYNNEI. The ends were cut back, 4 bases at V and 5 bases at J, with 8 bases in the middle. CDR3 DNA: TGTGCCAGCAGTGTTTCAGAAACCGGGGAGCTGTTTTTT. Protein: CASSVSETGELFF. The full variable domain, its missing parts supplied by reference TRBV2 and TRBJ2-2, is EPEVTQTPSHQVTQMGQEVILRCVPISNHLYFYWYRQILGQKVEFLVSFYNNEISEKSEIFDDQFSVERPDGSNFTLKIRSTKLEDSAMYFCASSVSETGELFFGEGSRLTVL.

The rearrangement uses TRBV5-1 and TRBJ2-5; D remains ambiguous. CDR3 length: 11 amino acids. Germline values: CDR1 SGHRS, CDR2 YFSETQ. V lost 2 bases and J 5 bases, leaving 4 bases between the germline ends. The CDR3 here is CASSFYETQYF. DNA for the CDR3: TGCGCCAGCAGCTTTTACGAGACCCAGTACTTC.

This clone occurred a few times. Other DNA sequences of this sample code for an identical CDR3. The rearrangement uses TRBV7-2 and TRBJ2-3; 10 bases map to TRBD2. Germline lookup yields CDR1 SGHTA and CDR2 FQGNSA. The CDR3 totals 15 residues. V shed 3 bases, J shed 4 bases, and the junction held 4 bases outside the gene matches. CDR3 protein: CASSFTSGIADTQYF. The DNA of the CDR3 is TGTGCCAGCAGCTTTACTAGCGGGATTGCAGATACGCAGTATTTT.

This CDR3 reads CASSRINSREDEQFF. DNA of the CDR3: TGTGCCAGCAGCCGGATTAATTCGCGGGAAGATGAGCAGTTCTTC. V and J are TRBV7-3 and TRBJ2-1, with D perhaps matching TRBD2 (6 bases). V was cut by 5 bases and J by 8 bases, with 19 bases left in between. The CDR3 length is 15 residues. Germline V gene lookup returns CDR1 SGHTA and CDR2 FQGTGA.

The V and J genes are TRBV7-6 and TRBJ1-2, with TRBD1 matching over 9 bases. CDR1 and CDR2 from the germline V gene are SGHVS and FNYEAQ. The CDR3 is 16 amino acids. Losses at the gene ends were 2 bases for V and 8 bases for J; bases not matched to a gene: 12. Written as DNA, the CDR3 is TGTGCCAGCAGCTTAACCTATTCCGGGACAGGGCACGGCTACACCTTC. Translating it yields CASSLTYSGTGHGYTF.

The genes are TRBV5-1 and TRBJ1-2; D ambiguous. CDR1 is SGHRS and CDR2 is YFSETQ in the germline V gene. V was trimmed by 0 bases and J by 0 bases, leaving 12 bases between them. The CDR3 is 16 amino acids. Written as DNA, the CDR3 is TGCGCCAGCAGCTTGGGGCCCCCTAACTCTAACTATGGCTACACCTTC. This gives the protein CASSLGPPNSNYGYTF.

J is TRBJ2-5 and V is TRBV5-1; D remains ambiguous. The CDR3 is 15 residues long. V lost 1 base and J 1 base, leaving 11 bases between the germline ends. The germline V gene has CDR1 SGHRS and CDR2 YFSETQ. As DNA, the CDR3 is TGCGCCAGCAGCTTGAATGGTGGGGTCCAAGAGACCCAGTACTTC. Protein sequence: CASSLNGGVQETQYF. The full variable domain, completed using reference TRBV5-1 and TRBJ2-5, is KAGVTQTPRYLIKTRGQQVTLSCSPISGHRSVSWYQQTPGQGLQFLFEYFSETQRNKGNFPGRFSGRQFSNSRSEMNVSTLELGDSALYLCASSLNGGVQETQYFGPGTRLLVL.

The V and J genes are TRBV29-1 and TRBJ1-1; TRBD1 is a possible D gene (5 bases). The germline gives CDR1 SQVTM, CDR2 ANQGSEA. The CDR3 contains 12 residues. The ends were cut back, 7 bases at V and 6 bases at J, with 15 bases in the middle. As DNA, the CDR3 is TGCAGCGCCTTTGTACGGGGCCCTGAAGCTTTCTTT. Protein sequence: CSAFVRGPEAFF.

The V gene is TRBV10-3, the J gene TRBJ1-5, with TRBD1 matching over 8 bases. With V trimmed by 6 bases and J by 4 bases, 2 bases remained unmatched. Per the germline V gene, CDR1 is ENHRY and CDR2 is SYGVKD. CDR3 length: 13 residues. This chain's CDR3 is CAIRGTGNQPQHF. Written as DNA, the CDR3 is TGTGCCATCAGGGGGACAGGAAATCAGCCCCAGCATTTT.

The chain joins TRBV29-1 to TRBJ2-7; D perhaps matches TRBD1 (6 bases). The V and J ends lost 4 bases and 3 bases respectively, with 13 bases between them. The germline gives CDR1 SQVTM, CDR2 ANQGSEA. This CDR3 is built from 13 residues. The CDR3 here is CSVGVQGIYEQYF. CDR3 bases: TGCAGCGTTGGTGTACAGGGAATCTACGAGCAGTACTTC.

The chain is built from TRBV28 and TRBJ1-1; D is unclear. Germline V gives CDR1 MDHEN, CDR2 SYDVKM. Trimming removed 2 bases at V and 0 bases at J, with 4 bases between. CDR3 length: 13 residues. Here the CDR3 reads CASSLPMNTEAFF. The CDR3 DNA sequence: TGTGCCAGCAGTTTACCGATGAACACTGAAGCTTTCTTT.

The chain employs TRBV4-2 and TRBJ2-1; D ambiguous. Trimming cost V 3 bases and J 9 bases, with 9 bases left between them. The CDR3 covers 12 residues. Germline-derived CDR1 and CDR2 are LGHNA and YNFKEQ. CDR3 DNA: TGTGCCAGCAGCCAGCTAGAGGCTGAGCAGTTCTTC. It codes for CASSQLEAEQFF.

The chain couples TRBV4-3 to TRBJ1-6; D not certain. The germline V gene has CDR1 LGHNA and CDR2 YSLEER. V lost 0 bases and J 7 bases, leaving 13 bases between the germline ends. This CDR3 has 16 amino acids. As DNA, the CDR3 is TGCGCCAGCAGCCAAGATCCAAGCAGGTCAAATTCACCCCTCCACTTT. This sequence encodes CASSQDPSRSNSPLHF.

DNA for the CDR3: TGTGCCAGCAGCGCGGGAGCCCTTAATGAAAAACTGTTTTTT. Residues: CASSAGALNEKLFF. The chain recombines TRBV9 with TRBJ1-4; D is undetermined. The CDR3 runs to 14 residues. V lost 3 bases, J lost 4 bases, and 10 bases lay in between. CDR1 is SGDLS, CDR2 YYNGEE, per germline. The full variable domain, its missing parts supplied by reference TRBV9 and TRBJ1-4, is DSGVTQTPKHLITATGQRVTLRCSPRSGDLSVYWYQQSLDQGLQFLIQYYNGEERAKGNILERFSAQQFPDLHSELNLSSLELGDSALYFCASSAGALNEKLFFGSGTQLSVL.

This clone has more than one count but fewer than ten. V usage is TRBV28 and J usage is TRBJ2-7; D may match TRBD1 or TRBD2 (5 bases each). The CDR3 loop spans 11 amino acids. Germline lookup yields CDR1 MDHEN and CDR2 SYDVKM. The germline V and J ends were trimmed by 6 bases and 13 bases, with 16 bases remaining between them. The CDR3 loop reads CASRVRDVPYF. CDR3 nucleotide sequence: TGTGCCAGCAGGGTCCGGGACGTACCTTACTTC. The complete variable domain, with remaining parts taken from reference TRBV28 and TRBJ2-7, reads DVKVTQSSRYLVKRTGEKVFLECVQDMDHENMFWYRQDPGLGLRLIYFSYDVKMKEKGDIPEGYSVSREKKERFSLILESASTNQTSMYLCASRVRDVPYFGPGTRLTVT.

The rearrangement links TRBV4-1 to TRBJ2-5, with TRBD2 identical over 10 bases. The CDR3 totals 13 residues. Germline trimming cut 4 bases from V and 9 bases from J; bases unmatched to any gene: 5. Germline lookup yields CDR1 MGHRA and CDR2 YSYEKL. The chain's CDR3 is CASSRLAGEAQYF. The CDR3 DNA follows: TGCGCCAGCAGCCGGCTAGCGGGGGAGGCCCAGTACTTC.

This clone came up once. In DNA form, the CDR3 reads TGTGCCAGCAGTTTACTACCTGAAGATACGCAGTATTTT. Translation gives CASSLLPEDTQYF. The chain is built from TRBV28 and TRBJ2-3; D call uncertain. This CDR3 region has 13 residues. Trimming shortened V by 2 bases and J by 5 bases, and 8 bases separated the two germline ends. CDR1 is MDHEN, CDR2 SYDVKM, per germline.

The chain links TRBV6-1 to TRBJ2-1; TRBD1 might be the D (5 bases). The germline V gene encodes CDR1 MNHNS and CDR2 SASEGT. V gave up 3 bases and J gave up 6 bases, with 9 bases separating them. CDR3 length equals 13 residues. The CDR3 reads CASSDRGSNEQFF. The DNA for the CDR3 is TGTGCCAGCAGTGATAGGGGATCCAATGAGCAGTTCTTC.

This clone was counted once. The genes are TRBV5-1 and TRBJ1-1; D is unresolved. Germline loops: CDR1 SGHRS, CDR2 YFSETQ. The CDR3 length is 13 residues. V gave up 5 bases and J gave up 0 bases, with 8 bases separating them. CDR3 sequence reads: CASRVQMNTEAFF. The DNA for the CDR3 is TGCGCCAGCAGGGTCCAAATGAACACTGAAGCTTTCTTT. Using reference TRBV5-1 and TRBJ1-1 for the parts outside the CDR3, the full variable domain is KAGVTQTPRYLIKTRGQQVTLSCSPISGHRSVSWYQQTPGQGLQFLFEYFSETQRNKGNFPGRFSGRQFSNSRSEMNVSTLELGDSALYLCASRVQMNTEAFFGQGTRLTVV.

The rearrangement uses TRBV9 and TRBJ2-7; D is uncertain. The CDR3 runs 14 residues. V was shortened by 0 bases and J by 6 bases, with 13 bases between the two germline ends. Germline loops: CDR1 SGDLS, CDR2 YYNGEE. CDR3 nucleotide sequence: TGTGCCAGCAGCGTAGAATCCGCCACGAGCGAGCAGTACTTC. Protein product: CASSVESATSEQYF.

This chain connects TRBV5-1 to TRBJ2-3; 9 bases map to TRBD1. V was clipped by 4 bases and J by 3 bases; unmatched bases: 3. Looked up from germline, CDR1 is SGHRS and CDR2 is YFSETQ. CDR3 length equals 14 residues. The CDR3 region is CASSGGQGTDTQYF. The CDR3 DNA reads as TGCGCCAGCAGCGGGGGACAGGGTACAGATACGCAGTATTTT.

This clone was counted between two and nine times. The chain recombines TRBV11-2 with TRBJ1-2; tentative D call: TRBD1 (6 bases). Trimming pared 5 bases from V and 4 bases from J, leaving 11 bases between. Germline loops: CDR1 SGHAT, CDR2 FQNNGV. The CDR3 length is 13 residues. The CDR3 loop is CASSPGQLYGYTF. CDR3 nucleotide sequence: TGTGCCAGCAGCCCCGGACAGCTCTATGGCTACACCTTC.

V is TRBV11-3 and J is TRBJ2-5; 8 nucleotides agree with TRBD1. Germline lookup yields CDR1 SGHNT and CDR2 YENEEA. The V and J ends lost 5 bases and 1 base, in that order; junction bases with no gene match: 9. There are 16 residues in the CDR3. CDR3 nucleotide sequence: TGTGCCAGCAGCCTTGGGCAGGGGGCCTTCCAAGAGACCCAGTACTTC. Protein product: CASSLGQGAFQETQYF. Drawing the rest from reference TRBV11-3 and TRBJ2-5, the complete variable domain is EAGVVQSPRYKIIEKKQPVAFWCNPISGHNTLYWYLQNLGQGPELLIRYENEEAVDDSQLPKDRFSAERLKGVDSTLKIQPAELGDSAVYLCASSLGQGAFQETQYFGPGTRLLVL.

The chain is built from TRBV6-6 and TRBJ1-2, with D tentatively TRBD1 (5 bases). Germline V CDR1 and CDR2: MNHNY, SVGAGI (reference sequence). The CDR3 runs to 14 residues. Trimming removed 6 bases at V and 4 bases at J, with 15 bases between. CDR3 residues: CASRGPGPSYGYTF. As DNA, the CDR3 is TGTGCCAGCAGGGGTCCGGGACCTTCCTATGGCTACACCTTC.

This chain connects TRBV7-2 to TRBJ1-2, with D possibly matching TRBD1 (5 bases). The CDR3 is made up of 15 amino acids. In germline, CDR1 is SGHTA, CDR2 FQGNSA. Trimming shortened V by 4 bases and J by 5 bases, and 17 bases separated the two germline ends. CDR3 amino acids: CASSYPLAGRYGYTF. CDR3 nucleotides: TGTGCCAGCAGCTACCCGTTGGCGGGGCGGTATGGCTACACCTTC.